The 27 T cell receptor beta chains presented below share a single source sample, sequenced in a study of radiotherapy plus CTLA-4 blockade in lung cancer. TCRdb's table, derived via immunoSEQ multiplex PCR, lists solely in-frame clones and lacks some. Seen here are approximately 70,000 clones, 65% to 85% observed once, and the top ten hold roughly 15%. The input for sequencing was peripheral blood, taken from a patient treated with radiotherapy plus ipilimumab. These TCRs come from a human donor with non-small cell lung cancer whose response to radiotherapy plus ipilimumab could not be evaluated. Some clones in this sample may be carry-over from other donors' samples.

V is TRBV9 and J is TRBJ2-5, with TRBD2 matching over 8 bases. Per germline, CDR1 SGDLS and CDR2 YYNGEE. Unmatched junction bases numbered 15, after V lost 4 bases and J lost 4 bases. CDR3 length equals 17 residues. This CDR3 reads CASSPAGSSGAPETQYF. The CDR3 DNA reads TGTGCCAGCAGCCCCGCGGGGAGTAGCGGGGCGCCAGAGACCCAGTACTTC.

This clone was found a few times. The chain links TRBV21-1 to TRBJ2-7; the table's D call, TRBD2, was not checked against the DNA. TRBV21-1 is a recognized pseudogene. The CDR3 extends over 12 amino acids. The CDR3 reads CARAEAPYEQYF. The DNA for the CDR3 is TGTGCCCGCGCTGAGGCTCCCTACGAGCAGTACTTC.

The chain has TRBV7-2 and TRBJ1-1, with a tentative D call TRBD1 (6 bases). V lost 5 bases to trimming and J lost 3 bases, with 13 bases between them. Germline CDR1 reads SGHTA; CDR2 reads FQGNSA. The CDR3 spans 14 residues. The CDR3 DNA reads as TGTGCCAGCAGCCAAACACAGGGTTACACTGAAGCTTTCTTT. Translating gives CASSQTQGYTEAFF.

The chain has TRBV5-5 and TRBJ2-2; TRBD1 matches 9 bases. J was trimmed by 4 bases and V by 6 bases; bases with no gene match: 7. CDR3 length: 15 residues. Germline lookup yields CDR1 SGHKS and CDR2 YYEKEE (reference sequence). CDR3 coding DNA: TGTGCCAGCAACACACAGGGGGCGGGCACCGGGGAGCTGTTTTTT. Its protein is CASNTQGAGTGELFF.

The rearrangement joins TRBV5-4 to TRBJ1-5; 7 nucleotides align to TRBD1. The ends lost 1 base at V and 2 bases at J; junction bases unmatched: 3. Germline V lookup: CDR1 SGHNT, CDR2 YYREEE (reference sequence). This CDR3 has 15 residues. The CDR3: CASSLKGAGNQPQHF. The CDR3 coding sequence is TGTGCCAGCAGCTTGAAGGGGGCGGGCAATCAGCCCCAGCATTTT.

This clone has more than one count but fewer than ten. This chain joins TRBV5-4 and TRBJ1-1; tentative D call: TRBD1 (5 bases). V lost 0 bases, J lost 0 bases, and 9 bases lay in between. Germline loops: CDR1 SGHNT, CDR2 YYREEE (reference sequence). The CDR3 is 15 residues long. CDR3: CASSLDGGLNTEAFF. Written as DNA, the CDR3 is TGTGCCAGCAGCTTGGACGGGGGATTGAACACTGAAGCTTTCTTT.

The chain has TRBV25-1 and TRBJ2-5, with 7 positions matching TRBD1. Germline V CDR1 and CDR2: MGHDK, SYGVNS. The CDR3 has 15 residues. The J segment lost 4 bases and the V segment lost 2 bases, leaving 7 bases of the junction unmatched. In DNA, the CDR3 is TGTGCCAGCAGTGAAGGGTTAGGGGGCGTAGAGACCCAGTACTTC. It is translated as CASSEGLGGVETQYF.

The chain uses TRBV5-1 and TRBJ1-4; a weak D match, TRBD1 (6 bases). Germline V gene lookup returns CDR1 SGHRS and CDR2 YFSETQ. This CDR3 has 18 amino acids. V was cut by 4 bases and J by 5 bases, with 24 bases left in between. CDR3 loop: CASSLGLGAVAANEKLFF. In nucleotides, the CDR3 is TGCGCCAGCAGCCTGGGGTTGGGGGCGGTGGCCGCGAATGAAAAACTGTTTTTT.

As DNA, the CDR3 is TGTGCCAGCAGCAACTTAGGTAGCGGGAACTATGGCTACACCTTC. The encoded protein is CASSNLGSGNYGYTF. The V and J genes are TRBV7-9 and TRBJ1-2; D gene unclear. Looked up from germline, CDR1 is SEHNR and CDR2 is FQNEAQ (reference sequence). This CDR3 has 15 amino acids. The V gene lost 5 bases and the J gene lost 2 bases, with 15 bases spanning the gap. Full variable domain (remainder filled in from reference TRBV7-9 and TRBJ1-2): DTGVSQNPRHKITKRGQNVTFRCDPISEHNRLYWYRQTLGQGPEFLTYFQNEAQLEKSRLLSDRFSAERPKGSFSTLEIQRTEQGDSAMYLCASSNLGSGNYGYTFGSGTRLTVV.

The rearrangement joins TRBV7-2 to TRBJ2-7; 14 bases align to TRBD2. Germline trimming cut 1 base from V and 9 bases from J; bases unmatched to any gene: 2. CDR1 SGHTA and CDR2 FQGNSA come from the germline V gene. There are 14 residues in the CDR3. The CDR3 loop reads CASSLGLAGGLQYF. The CDR3 DNA follows: TGTGCCAGCAGCTTAGGACTAGCGGGGGGGCTGCAGTACTTC.

The chain couples TRBV10-1 to TRBJ2-7; 7 bases match TRBD1. This CDR3 spans 12 amino acids. The J segment lost 2 bases and the V segment lost 11 bases, leaving 6 bases of the junction unmatched. The V gene's germline CDR1 is WNHNN and CDR2 SYGVQD (reference sequence). CDR3 nucleotide sequence: TGCGCCGCACAGGGGTTCACCTACGAGCAGTACTTC. This codes for CAAQGFTYEQYF.

The CDR3 loop is CASSQPQGTGSYEQYF. The CDR3 DNA reads as TGCGCCAGCAGCCAACCACAAGGGACAGGGTCCTACGAGCAGTACTTC. The chain employs TRBV4-1 and TRBJ2-7; 9 bases agree with TRBD1. V was pared by 2 bases and J by 1 base, with 6 bases of the junction left unmatched. The CDR3 extends over 16 amino acids. Germline assignment: CDR1 MGHRA and CDR2 YSYEKL.

V gene TRBV5-4 combines with J gene TRBJ2-5; 9 nucleotides agree with TRBD2. Germline V gene data show CDR1 as SGHNT and CDR2 as YYREEE (reference sequence). Trimming removed 1 base from V and 2 bases from J; junction bases left unmatched: 3. This CDR3 contains 15 residues. This CDR3 is CASSLLGLAQETQYF. The CDR3, as DNA: TGTGCCAGCAGCTTGCTAGGACTAGCGCAAGAGACCCAGTACTTC.

The chain carries TRBV7-8 and TRBJ1-2; 12 nucleotides line up with TRBD1. The CDR3 length is 19 residues. J lost 2 bases, V lost 4 bases, and 14 bases had no gene match. Germline V lookup: CDR1 SGHVS, CDR2 FQNEAQ. The chain's CDR3 is CASSWGPSGQGAGNYGYTF. CDR3 coding DNA: TGTGCCAGCAGCTGGGGGCCCTCGGGACAGGGGGCTGGAAACTATGGCTACACCTTC. The full variable domain, rest sourced from reference TRBV7-8 and TRBJ1-2, is GAGVSQSPRYKVAKRGQDVALRCDPISGHVSLFWYQQALGQGPEFLTYFQNEAQLDKSGLPSDRFFAERPEGSVSTLKIQRTQQEDSAVYLCASSWGPSGQGAGNYGYTFGSGTRLTVV.

J is TRBJ1-3 and V is TRBV9, with 8 positions matching TRBD1. Per germline, CDR1 SGDLS and CDR2 YYNGEE. V was pared by 2 bases and J by 1 base, with 8 bases of the junction left unmatched. CDR3 length: 17 amino acids. The DNA of the CDR3 is TGTGCCAGCAGCGTCGGGACAGGCGAAGTATCTGGAAACACCATATATTTT. Translation gives CASSVGTGEVSGNTIYF.

V is TRBV30 and J is TRBJ2-2, with D perhaps matching TRBD2 (6 bases). The germline V and J ends were trimmed by 3 bases and 1 base, with 9 bases remaining between them. The CDR3 runs to 14 residues. The germline V gene encodes CDR1 GTSNPN and CDR2 SVGIG (reference sequence). Here the CDR3 DNA reads TGTGCCTGGAGGGCGGGGCGGAACACCGGGGAGCTGTTTTTT. Its translation: CAWRAGRNTGELFF. The full variable domain, with the rest looked up from reference TRBV30 and TRBJ2-2, is SQTIHQWPATLVQPVGSPLSLECTVEGTSNPNLYWYRQAAGRGLQLLFYSVGIGQISSEVPQNLSASRPQDRQFILSSKKLLLSDSGFYLCAWRAGRNTGELFFGEGSRLTVL.

The table lists this clone with many counts. J is TRBJ1-2 and V is TRBV18; D is undetermined. This CDR3 has 11 amino acids. CDR1 and CDR2 (germline): KGHSH, LQKENI. V was shortened by 4 bases and J by 7 bases, with 7 bases between the two germline ends. CDR3 protein: CASSLNTGYTF. CDR3 DNA sequence: TGTGCCAGCTCACTCAACACTGGCTACACCTTC.

In the case of this clone: The CDR3 does not close with the conserved phenylalanine or tryptophan, likely indicating a read error. The CDR3 region has the DNA TGCAGCGGCACAGGCAGGGGAGCCCAAGCTTTCCTT. Protein sequence: CSGTGRGAQAFL. The rearrangement uses TRBV29-1 and TRBJ1-1; D is possibly TRBD1 (6 bases). Germline lookup yields CDR1 SQVTM and CDR2 ANQGSEA. The germline V and J ends were trimmed by 7 bases and 9 bases, with 18 bases remaining between them. There are 12 residues in the CDR3.

The V gene is TRBV4-1, the J gene TRBJ2-3; no definite D call. Germline-derived CDR1 and CDR2 are MGHRA and YSYEKL. Trimming cost V 3 bases and J 0 bases, with 10 bases left between them. The CDR3 is made up of 15 amino acids. CDR3: CASSQGYRSTDTQYF. The CDR3 nucleotides are TGCGCCAGCAGCCAGGGCTACCGTAGCACAGATACGCAGTATTTT.

J is TRBJ2-5 and V is TRBV6-6; D ambiguous. This CDR3 is 14 amino acids long. V gave up 5 bases and J gave up 1 base, with 11 bases separating them. Germline assignment: CDR1 MNHNY and CDR2 SVGAGI (reference sequence). CDR3 DNA: TGTGCCAGCAGTCCGACACGCCGCCAAGAGACCCAGTACTTC. Protein: CASSPTRRQETQYF.

V gene TRBV28 combines with J gene TRBJ1-2; D possibly corresponds to TRBD1 (5 bases). V lost 3 bases to trimming and J lost 8 bases, with 10 bases between them. The CDR3 totals 12 residues. From germline, CDR1 is MDHEN and CDR2 SYDVKM. Here the CDR3 reads CASSFGGTGYTF. CDR3 DNA: TGTGCCAGCAGTTTTGGGGGGACCGGCTACACCTTC.

The rearrangement links TRBV5-1 to TRBJ2-7; a possible D gene is TRBD2 (5 bases). V dropped 4 bases and J dropped 3 bases, with 14 bases sitting between them. Germline V gene data show CDR1 as SGHRS and CDR2 as YFSETQ. The CDR3 is 14 residues long. The DNA of the CDR3 is TGCGCCAGCAGCCTCCCCACTACTAGCTACGAGCAGTACTTC. Amino acids: CASSLPTTSYEQYF.

J is TRBJ1-5 and V is TRBV7-8, with D perhaps TRBD1 (6 bases). This CDR3 spans 16 amino acids. Germline V CDR1 and CDR2: SGHVS, FQNEAQ. Deletions cut 4 bases from V and 0 bases from J, with 13 bases between. The CDR3 DNA reads as TGTGCCAGCAGCTCTTGGGGGCAGAATAGCAATCAGCCCCAGCATTTT. Translated: CASSSWGQNSNQPQHF.

This rearrangement joins TRBV27 to TRBJ2-1, with TRBD2 identical over 11 bases. Germline V CDR1 and CDR2: MNHEY, SMNVEV (reference sequence). Unmatched junction bases numbered 15, after V lost 5 bases and J lost 3 bases. The CDR3 has 19 residues. This CDR3 is CASSLDHSGGASIYNEQFF. The CDR3 region has the DNA TGTGCCAGCAGTCTCGATCATAGCGGGGGGGCTTCTATCTACAATGAGCAGTTCTTC.

V gene TRBV18 combines with J gene TRBJ2-2; 7 bases match TRBD2. The CDR3 runs 18 residues. CDR1 is KGHSH and CDR2 is LQKENI in the germline V gene. V was clipped by 1 base and J by 5 bases; unmatched bases: 13. The CDR3 nucleotides read TGTGCCAGCTCACCACTCCTCGCGGGGGTCGATGAGACCGGGGAGCTGTTTTTT. Residues: CASSPLLAGVDETGELFF.

The chain uses TRBV7-8 and TRBJ1-5, with no clear D. Germline assignment: CDR1 SGHVS and CDR2 FQNEAQ. The CDR3 has 14 amino acids. With 3 bases removed from V and 11 bases from J, the gap between germline ends came to 17 bases. The CDR3 region has the DNA TGTGCCAGCAGCTTTAGTACAGCTCCCGGGGCCCAGCATTTT. Translating gives CASSFSTAPGAQHF.

The J gene is TRBJ2-7, the V gene TRBV18; 9 bases are shared with TRBD1. Losses at the gene ends were 1 base for V and 1 base for J; bases not matched to a gene: 5. The CDR3 runs to 16 residues. Germline V lookup: CDR1 KGHSH, CDR2 LQKENI. The CDR3 loop reads CASSPRGQGSSYEQYF. Written as DNA, the CDR3 is TGTGCCAGCTCACCACGGGGACAGGGATCGTCCTACGAGCAGTACTTC.